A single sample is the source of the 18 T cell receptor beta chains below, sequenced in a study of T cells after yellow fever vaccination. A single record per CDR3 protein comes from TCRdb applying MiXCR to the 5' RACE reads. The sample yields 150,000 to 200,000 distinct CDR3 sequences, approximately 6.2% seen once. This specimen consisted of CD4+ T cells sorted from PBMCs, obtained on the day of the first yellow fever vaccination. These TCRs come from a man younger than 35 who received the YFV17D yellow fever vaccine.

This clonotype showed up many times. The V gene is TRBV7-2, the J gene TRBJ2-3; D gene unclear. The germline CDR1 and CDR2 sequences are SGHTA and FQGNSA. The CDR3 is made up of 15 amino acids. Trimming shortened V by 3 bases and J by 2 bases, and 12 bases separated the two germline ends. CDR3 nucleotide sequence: TGTGCCAGCAGCTTCTTAAGACTGAACACAGATACGCAGTATTTT. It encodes CASSFLRLNTDTQYF.

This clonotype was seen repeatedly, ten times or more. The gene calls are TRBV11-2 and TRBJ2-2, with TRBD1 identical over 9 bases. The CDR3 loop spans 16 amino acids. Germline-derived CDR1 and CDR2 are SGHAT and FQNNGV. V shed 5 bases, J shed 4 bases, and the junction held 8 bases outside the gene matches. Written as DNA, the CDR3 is TGTGCCAGCAGCAAAACTGGACAGGGGAGCACCGGGGAGCTGTTTTTT. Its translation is CASSKTGQGSTGELFF. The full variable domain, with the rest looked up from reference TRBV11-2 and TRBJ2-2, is EAGVAQSPRYKIIEKRQSVAFWCNPISGHATLYWYQQILGQGPKLLIQFQNNGVVDDSQLPKDRFSAERLKGVDSTLKIQPAKLEDSAVYLCASSKTGQGSTGELFFGEGSRLTVL.

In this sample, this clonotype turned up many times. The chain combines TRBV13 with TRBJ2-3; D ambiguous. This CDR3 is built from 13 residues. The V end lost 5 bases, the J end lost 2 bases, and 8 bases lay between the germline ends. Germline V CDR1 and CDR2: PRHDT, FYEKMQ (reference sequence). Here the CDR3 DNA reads TGTGCCAGCAGCCAAAGATCCACAGATACGCAGTATTTT. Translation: CASSQRSTDTQYF.

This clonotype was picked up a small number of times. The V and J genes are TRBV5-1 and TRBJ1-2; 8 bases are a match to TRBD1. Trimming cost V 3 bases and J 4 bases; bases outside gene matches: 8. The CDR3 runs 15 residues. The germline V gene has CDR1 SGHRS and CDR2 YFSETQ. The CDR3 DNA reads TGCGCCAGCAGCTCACTACAGGGGGACTTCTATGGCTACACCTTC. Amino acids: CASSSLQGDFYGYTF.

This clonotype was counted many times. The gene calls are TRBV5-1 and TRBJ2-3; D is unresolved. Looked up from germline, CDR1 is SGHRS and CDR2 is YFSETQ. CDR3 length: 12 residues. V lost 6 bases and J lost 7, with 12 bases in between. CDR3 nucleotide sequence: TGCGCCAGCACTGATGTGGCTTATACGCAGTATTTT. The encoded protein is CASTDVAYTQYF.

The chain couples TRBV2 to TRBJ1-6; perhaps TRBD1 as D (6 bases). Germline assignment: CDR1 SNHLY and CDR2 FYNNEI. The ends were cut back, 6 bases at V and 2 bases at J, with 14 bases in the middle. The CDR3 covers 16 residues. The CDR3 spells CASREQGIAYNSPLHF. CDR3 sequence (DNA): TGTGCCAGCAGGGAACAGGGTATCGCCTATAATTCACCCCTCCACTTT.

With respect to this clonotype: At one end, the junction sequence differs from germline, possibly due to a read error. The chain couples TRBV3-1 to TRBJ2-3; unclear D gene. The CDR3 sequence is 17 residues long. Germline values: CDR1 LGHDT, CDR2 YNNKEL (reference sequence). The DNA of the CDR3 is TGTCCCAGCAGCCCCTACGTCCTAGTCGGCGTCATAGATACGCAGTATTTT. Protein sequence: CPSSPYVLVGVIDTQYF.

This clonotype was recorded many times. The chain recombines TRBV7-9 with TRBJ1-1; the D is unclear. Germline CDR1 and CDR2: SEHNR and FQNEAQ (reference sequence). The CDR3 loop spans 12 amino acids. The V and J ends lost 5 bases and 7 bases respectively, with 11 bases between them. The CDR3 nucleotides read TGTGCCAGCAGCCCCATGGGGATTGAAGCTTTCTTT. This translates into CASSPMGIEAFF.

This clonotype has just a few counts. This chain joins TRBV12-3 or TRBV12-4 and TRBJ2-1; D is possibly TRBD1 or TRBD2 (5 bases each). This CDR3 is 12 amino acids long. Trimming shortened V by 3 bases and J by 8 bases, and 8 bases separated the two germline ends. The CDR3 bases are TGTGCCAGCAGTTTCGGGGCCCATGAGCAGTTCTTC. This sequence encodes CASSFGAHEQFF.

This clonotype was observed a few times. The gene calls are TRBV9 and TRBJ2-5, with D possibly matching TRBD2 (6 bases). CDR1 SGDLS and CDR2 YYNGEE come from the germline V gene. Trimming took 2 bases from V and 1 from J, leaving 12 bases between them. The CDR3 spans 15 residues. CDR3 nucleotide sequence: TGTGCCAGCAGCGTGGGGGGACTCCGCCAAGAGACCCAGTACTTC. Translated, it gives CASSVGGLRQETQYF.

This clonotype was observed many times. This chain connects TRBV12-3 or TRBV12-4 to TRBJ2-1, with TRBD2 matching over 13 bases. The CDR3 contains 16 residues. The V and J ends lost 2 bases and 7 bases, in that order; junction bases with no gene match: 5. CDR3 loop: CASSLLALAGGNEQFF. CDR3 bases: TGTGCCAGCAGTTTACTGGCACTAGCGGGGGGGAATGAGCAGTTCTTC.

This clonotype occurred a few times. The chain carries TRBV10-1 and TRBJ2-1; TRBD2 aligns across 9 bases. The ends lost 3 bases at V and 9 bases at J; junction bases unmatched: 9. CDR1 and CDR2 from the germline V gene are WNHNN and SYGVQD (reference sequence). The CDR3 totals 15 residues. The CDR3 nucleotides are TGCGCCAGCAGTGAAGGGCGGGGGGGCAATGGTGAGCAGTTCTTC. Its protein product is CASSEGRGGNGEQFF.

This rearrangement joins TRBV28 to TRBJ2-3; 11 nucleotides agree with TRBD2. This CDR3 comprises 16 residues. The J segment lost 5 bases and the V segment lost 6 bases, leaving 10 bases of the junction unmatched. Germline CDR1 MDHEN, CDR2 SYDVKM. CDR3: CASRLPSGGREDTQYF. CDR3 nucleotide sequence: TGTGCCAGCAGGCTCCCTAGCGGGGGGCGGGAAGATACGCAGTATTTT.

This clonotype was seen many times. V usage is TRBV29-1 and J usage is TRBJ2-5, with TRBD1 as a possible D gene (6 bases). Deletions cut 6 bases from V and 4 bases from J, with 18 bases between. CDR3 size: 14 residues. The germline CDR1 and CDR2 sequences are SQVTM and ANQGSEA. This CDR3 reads CSVPASVQGETQYF. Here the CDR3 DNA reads TGCAGCGTACCCGCGTCGGTACAGGGAGAGACCCAGTACTTC.

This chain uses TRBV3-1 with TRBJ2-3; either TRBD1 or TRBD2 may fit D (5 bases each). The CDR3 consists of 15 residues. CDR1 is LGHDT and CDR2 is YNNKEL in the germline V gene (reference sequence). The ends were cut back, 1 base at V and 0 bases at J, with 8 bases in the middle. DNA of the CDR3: TGTGCCAGCAGCCAAGCGGGGCTCAGCACAGATACGCAGTATTTT. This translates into CASSQAGLSTDTQYF.

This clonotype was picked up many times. The CDR3 region has the DNA TGCAGTGCGGACGGAACCCAAGAGACCCAGTACTTC. Its protein product is CSADGTQETQYF. V gene TRBV20-1 combines with J gene TRBJ2-5; D gene ambiguous. This CDR3 contains 12 residues. CDR1 and CDR2 from the germline V gene are DFQATT and SNEGSKA (reference sequence). V was cut by 6 bases and J by 1 base, with 9 bases left in between.

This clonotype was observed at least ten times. The CDR3 nucleotides read TGTGCCAGCAAGGGGACGAACACTGAAGCTTTCTTT. Amino acids: CASKGTNTEAFF. The chain employs TRBV12-3 or TRBV12-4 and TRBJ1-1, with a possible D match to TRBD1 (5 bases). The V end was cut by 7 bases, the J end by 1 base, with 7 bases between. This CDR3 has 12 amino acids.

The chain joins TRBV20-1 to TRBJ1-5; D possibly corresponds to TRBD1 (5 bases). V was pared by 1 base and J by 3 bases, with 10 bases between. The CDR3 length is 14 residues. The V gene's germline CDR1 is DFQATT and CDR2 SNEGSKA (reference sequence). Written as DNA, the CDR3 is TGCAGTGCTAGAGTTACGGGGCACAATCAGCCCCAGCATTTT. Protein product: CSARVTGHNQPQHF.